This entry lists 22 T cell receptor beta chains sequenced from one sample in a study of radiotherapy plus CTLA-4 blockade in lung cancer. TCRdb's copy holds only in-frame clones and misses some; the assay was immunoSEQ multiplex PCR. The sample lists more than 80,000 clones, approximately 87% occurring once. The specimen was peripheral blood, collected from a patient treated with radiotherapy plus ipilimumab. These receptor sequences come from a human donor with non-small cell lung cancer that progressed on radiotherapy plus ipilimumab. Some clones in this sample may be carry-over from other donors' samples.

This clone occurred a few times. CDR3 sequence (DNA): TGTGCCAGCAGAGACCCAATGGGCAGGAACACTGAAGCTTTCTTT. This gives the protein CASRDPMGRNTEAFF. The chain has TRBV2 and TRBJ1-1; D is undetermined. Trimming left V 6 bases short and J 1 base short, with 15 bases between. The germline gives CDR1 SNHLY, CDR2 FYNNEI. The CDR3 has 15 residues.

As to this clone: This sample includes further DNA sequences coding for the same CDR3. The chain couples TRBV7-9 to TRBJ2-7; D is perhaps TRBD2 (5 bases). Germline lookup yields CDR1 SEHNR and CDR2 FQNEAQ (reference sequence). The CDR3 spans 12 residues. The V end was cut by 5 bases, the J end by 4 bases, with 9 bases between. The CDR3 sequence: CASSATGYEQYF. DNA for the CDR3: TGTGCCAGCAGCGCCACGGGGTACGAGCAGTACTTC.

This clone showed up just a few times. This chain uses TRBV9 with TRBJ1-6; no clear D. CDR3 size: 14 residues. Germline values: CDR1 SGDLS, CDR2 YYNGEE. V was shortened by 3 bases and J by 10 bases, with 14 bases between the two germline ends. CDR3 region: CASSAETGLSPLHF. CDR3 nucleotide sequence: TGTGCCAGCAGCGCAGAAACGGGCCTATCACCCCTCCACTTT.

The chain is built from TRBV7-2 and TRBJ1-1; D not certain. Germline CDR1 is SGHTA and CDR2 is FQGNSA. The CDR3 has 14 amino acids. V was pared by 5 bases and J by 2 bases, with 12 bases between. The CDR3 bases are TGTGCCAGCAGCCCAGGTTCAGCAAACACTGAAGCTTTCTTT. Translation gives CASSPGSANTEAFF.

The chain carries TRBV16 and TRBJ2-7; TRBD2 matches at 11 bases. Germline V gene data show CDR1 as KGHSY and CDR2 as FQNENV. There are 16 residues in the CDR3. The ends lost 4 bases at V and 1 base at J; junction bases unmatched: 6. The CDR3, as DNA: TGTGCCAGCAGCCGATCCGGGACTAGCGGATCCTACGAGCAGTACTTC. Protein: CASSRSGTSGSYEQYF.

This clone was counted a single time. This chain's CDR3 is CASSLGRPNRDYNSPLHF. The CDR3 coding sequence is TGCGCCAGCAGCTTGGGAAGGCCCAACAGAGATTATAATTCACCCCTCCACTTT. The V and J genes are TRBV5-1 and TRBJ1-6; D gene unclear. The CDR3 covers 18 residues. Trimming removed 0 bases at V and 4 bases at J, with 17 bases between. Germline CDR1 reads SGHRS; CDR2 reads YFSETQ.

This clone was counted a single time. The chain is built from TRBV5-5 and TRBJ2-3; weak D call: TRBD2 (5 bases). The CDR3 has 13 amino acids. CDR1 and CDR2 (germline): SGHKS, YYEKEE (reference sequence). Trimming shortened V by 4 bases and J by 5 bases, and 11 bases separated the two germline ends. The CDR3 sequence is CASSATGLDTQYF. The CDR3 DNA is TGTGCCAGCAGCGCGACGGGATTAGATACGCAGTATTTT.

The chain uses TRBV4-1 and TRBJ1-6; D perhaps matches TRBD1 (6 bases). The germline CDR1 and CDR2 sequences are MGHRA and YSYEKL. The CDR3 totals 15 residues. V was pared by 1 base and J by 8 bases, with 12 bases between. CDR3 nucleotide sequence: TGCGCCAGCAGCCAAGTGGGCAGGGGTGATTCACCCCTCCACTTT. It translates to CASSQVGRGDSPLHF.

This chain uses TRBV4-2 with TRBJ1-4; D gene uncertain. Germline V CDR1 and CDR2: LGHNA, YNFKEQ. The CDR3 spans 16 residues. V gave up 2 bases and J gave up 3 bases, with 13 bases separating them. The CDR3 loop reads CASSQQDGTANEKLFF. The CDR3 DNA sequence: TGTGCCAGCAGCCAACAGGACGGAACAGCTAATGAAAAACTGTTTTTT.

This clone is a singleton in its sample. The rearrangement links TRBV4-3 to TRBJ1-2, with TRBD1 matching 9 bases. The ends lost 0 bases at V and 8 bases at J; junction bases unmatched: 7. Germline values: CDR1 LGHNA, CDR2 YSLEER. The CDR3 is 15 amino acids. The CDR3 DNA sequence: TGCGCCAGCAGCCAAGACAGGACAGGGGTTTTAGGCTACACCTTC. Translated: CASSQDRTGVLGYTF.

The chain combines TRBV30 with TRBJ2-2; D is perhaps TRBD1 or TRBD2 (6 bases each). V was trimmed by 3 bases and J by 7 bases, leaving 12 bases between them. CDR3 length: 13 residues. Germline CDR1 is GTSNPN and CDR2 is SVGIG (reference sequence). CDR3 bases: TGTGCCTGGAGAACACAGGGACTCGGGGAGCTGTTTTTT. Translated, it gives CAWRTQGLGELFF.

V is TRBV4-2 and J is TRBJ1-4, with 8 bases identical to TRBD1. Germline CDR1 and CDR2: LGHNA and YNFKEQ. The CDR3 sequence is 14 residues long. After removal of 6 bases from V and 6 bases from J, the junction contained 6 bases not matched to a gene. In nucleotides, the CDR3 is TGTGCCAGCAGTGGGACAGGTGTGGATGAAAAACTGTTTTTT. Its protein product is CASSGTGVDEKLFF.

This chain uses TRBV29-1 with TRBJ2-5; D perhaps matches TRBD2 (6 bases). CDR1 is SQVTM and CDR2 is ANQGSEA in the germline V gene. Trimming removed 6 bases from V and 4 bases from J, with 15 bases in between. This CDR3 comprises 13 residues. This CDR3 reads CSVARGEGETQYF. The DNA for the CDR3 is TGCAGCGTCGCTCGCGGGGAAGGAGAGACCCAGTACTTC.

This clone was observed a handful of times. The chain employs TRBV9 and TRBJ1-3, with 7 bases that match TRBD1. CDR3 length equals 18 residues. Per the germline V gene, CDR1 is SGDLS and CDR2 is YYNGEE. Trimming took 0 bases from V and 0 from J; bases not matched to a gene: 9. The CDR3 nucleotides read TGTGCCAGCAGCGTAGAGGCTAGGGGGCACCGCTCTGGAAACACCATATATTTT. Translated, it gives CASSVEARGHRSGNTIYF.

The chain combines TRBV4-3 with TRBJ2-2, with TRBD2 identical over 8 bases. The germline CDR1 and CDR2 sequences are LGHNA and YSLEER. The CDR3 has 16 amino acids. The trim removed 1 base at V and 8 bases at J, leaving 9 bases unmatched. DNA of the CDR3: TGCGCCAGCAGCCAAGGGGGGACTAGGGTGTCTGGGGAGCTGTTTTTT. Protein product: CASSQGGTRVSGELFF.

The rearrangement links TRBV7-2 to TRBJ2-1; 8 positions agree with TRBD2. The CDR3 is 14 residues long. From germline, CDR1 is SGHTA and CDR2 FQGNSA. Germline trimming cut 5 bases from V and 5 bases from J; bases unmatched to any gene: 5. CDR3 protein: CASSGRRGDNEQFF. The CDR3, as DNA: TGTGCCAGCAGCGGCCGGCGGGGGGACAATGAGCAGTTCTTC.

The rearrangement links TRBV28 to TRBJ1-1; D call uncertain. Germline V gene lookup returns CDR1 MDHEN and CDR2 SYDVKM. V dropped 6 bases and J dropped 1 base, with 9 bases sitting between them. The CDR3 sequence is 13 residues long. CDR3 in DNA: TGTGCCAGCAGACGAACACGGAACACTGAAGCTTTCTTT. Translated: CASRRTRNTEAFF.

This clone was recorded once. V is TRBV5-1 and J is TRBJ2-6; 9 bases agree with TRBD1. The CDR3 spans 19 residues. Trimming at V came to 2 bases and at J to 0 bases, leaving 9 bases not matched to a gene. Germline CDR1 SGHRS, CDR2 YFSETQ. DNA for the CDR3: TGCGCCAGCAGCTTCCGTCAGGGGACAGGGAGCTCTGGGGCCAACGTCCTGACTTTC. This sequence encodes CASSFRQGTGSSGANVLTF.

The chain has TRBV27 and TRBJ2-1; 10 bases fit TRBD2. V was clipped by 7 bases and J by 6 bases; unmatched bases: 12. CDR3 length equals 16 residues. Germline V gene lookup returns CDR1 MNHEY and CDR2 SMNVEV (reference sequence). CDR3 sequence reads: CASNTRASGGPNEQFF. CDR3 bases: TGTGCCAGCAATACTCGGGCTAGCGGGGGCCCCAATGAGCAGTTCTTC.

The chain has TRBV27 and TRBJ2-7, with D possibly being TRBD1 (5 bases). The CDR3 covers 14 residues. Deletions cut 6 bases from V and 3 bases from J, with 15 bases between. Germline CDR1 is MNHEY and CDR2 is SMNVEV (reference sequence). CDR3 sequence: CASRGRGDIYEQYF. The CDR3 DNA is TGTGCCAGCAGGGGTAGGGGCGACATCTACGAGCAGTACTTC.

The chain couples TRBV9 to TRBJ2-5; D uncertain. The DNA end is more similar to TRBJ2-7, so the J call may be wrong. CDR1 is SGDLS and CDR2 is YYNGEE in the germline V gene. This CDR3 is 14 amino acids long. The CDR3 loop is CASSVDGLSYEQYF. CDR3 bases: TGTGCCAGCAGCGTAGACGGGCTGTCCTACGAGCAGTACTTC.

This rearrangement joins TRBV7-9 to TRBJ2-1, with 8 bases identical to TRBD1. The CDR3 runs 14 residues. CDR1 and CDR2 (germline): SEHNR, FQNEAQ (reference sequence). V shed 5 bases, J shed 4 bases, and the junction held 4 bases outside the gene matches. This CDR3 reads CASSPGTGYNEQFF. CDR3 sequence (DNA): TGTGCCAGCAGCCCAGGGACAGGTTACAATGAGCAGTTCTTC.